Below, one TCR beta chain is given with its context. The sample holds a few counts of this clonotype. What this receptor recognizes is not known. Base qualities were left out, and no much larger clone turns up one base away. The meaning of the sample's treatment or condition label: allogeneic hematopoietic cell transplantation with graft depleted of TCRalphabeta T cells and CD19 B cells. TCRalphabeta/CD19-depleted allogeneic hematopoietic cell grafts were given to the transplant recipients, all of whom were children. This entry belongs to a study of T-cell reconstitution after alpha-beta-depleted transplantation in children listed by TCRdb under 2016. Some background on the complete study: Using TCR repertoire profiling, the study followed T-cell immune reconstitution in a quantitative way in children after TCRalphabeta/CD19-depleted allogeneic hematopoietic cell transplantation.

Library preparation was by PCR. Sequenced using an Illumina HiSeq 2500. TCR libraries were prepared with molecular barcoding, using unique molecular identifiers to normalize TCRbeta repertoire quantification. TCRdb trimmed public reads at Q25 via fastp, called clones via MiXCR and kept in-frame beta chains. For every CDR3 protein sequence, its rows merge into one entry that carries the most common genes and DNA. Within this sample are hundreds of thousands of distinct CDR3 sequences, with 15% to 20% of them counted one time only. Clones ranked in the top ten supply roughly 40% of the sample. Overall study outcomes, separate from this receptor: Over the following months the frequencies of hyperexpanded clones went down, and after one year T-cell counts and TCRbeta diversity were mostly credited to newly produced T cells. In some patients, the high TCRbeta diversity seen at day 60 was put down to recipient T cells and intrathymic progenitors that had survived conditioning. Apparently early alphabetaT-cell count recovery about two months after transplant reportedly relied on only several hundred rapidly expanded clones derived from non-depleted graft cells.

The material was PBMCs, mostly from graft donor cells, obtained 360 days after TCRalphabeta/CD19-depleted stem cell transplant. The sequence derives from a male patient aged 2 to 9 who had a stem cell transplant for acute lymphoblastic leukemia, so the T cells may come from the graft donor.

The base sequence is TGCGCCAGCAGCCAAGGGGACAGACGGCTCCAAGAGACCCAGTACTTC. This translates into CASSQGDRRLQETQYF. The rearrangement joined TRBV4-1 to TRBJ2-5, and TRBD1 aligns with 7 junction nucleotides. As encoded in the germline V gene, CDR1 is MGHRA while CDR2 is YSYEKL. From V the trimming removes 1 base and from J it removes 1 base, while the gene matches leave 6 bases of the junction unaccounted for. Measured from the cysteine to the phenylalanine, the CDR3 is 16 residues long. The kept DNA is CDR3 alone, 48 bases in frame from the first base.